A selection of T cell receptor beta chains follows, all from one sample in a study of blood T cell repertoires in COVID-19. Some clones are missing from TCRdb's copy, which holds only in-frame ones; the method was immunoSEQ multiplex PCR. The sample lists approximately 75,000 clones, more than 75% seen once, with around 28% in the top ten. Sequencing input: peripheral blood. The receptors come from a woman aged 80 or over with active or convalescent COVID-19. CDR3s include the opening cysteine and the closing phenylalanine or tryptophan. The D gene is left open where the match is weak. The listing skips clone size in some rows; elsewhere it reads once, few, many or a size class.

V	J	D	size	CDR3	DNA
TRBV30	TRBJ2-3	-	-	CAWSNPDTQFF	TGTGCCTGGAGCAACCCCGATACGCAGTTTTTT
TRBV7-3	TRBJ2-1	-	-	CASSLSGGLLNEQFF	TGTGCCAGCAGCTTATCGGGGGGCTTGCTCAATGAGCAGTTCTTC
TRBV30	TRBJ1-1	-	-	CAWVPDPRDISMNTEAFF	TGTGCCTGGGTTCCCGACCCTCGGGACATATCCATGAACACTGAAGCTTTCTTT
TRBV30	TRBJ1-5	TRBD1	-	CAWGTGDHNQPQHF	TGTGCCTGGGGGACAGGGGACCACAATCAGCCCCAGCATTTT
TRBV3-1/TRBV3-2	TRBJ1-2	TRBD1	-	CASSRVGTDYGYTF	TGTGCCAGCAGCCGCGTAGGGACAGACTATGGCTACACCTTC
TRBV5-1	TRBJ2-1	-	-	CASSSTANNEQFF	TGCGCCAGCAGCTCGACAGCTAACAATGAGCAGTTCTTC
TRBV10-3	TRBJ2-3	-	-	CAISDPYEAGAQYTDTQYF	TGTGCCATCAGTGACCCCTATGAGGCGGGGGCTCAATACACAGATACGCAGTATTTT
TRBV6-6	TRBJ1-4	-	-	CASRGLGQGLFF	TGTGCCTCTAGGGGGTTGGGACAAGGACTGTTTTTT
TRBV29-1	TRBJ1-3	-	-	CSVEGQNGNTIYF	TGCAGCGTTGAAGGACAGAATGGAAACACCATATATTTT
TRBV3-1/TRBV3-2	TRBJ2-5	-	-	CASKSRGDMETQYF	TGTGCCAGCAAATCCAGGGGTGATATGGAGACCCAGTACTTC
TRBV5-4	TRBJ1-1	TRBD1	-	CASSLPGTGFGFF	TGTGCCAGCAGCTTGCCTGGGACAGGGTTCGGTTTCTTT
TRBV6-6	TRBJ2-3	TRBD2	-	CASSPTSLAGGPSDTQYF	TGTGCCAGCAGTCCCACCTCACTAGCGGGGGGGCCCTCAGATACGCAGTATTTT
TRBV21-1	TRBJ2-5	-	-	CASSKDGGALGETQYF	TGTGCCAGCAGCAAAGATGGTGGGGCCCTCGGTGAGACCCAGTACTTC
TRBV11-2	TRBJ1-4	TRBD1	-	CASSSQGDALFF	TGTGCCAGCAGCTCTCAGGGGGACGCACTGTTTTTT
TRBV19	TRBJ1-2	TRBD1	-	CASTLDRVSGYTF	TGTGCCAGTACCCTAGACAGGGTGTCTGGCTACACCTTC
TRBV7-2	TRBJ2-2	TRBD1	-	CASSRTTGWDGGELFF	TGTGCCAGCAGTCGAACGACAGGGTGGGATGGCGGGGAGCTGTTTTTT
TRBV4-1	TRBJ1-5	-	few	CASSQEFSTEIKPQHF	TGCGCCAGCAGCCAAGAATTTTCGACAGAGATCAAGCCCCAGCATTTT
TRBV5-6	TRBJ1-5	-	-	CASSTQGIGNQPQHF	TGTGCCAGCAGCACACAGGGTATCGGCAATCAGCCCCAGCATTTT
TRBV29-1	TRBJ2-2	TRBD2	-	CSVGLASSGGANGELFF	TGCAGCGTTGGTCTTGCTAGTAGCGGGGGGGCGAACGGGGAGCTGTTTTTT
TRBV30	TRBJ1-3	-	-	CAWSYLPTVGNTIYF	TGTGCCTGGAGTTACCTGCCGACAGTTGGAAACACCATATATTTT
TRBV5-1	TRBJ1-3	-	-	CASSLGGSPNTIYF	TGCGCCAGCAGCTTGGGCGGCAGCCCAAACACCATATATTTT
TRBV6-4	TRBJ1-5	-	-	CASSDSTPKRRSNQPQHF	TGTGCCAGCAGTGACTCGACGCCCAAAAGGAGGAGCAATCAGCCCCAGCATTTT
TRBV11-2	TRBJ1-2	-	once	CASSLDGQSYGYTF	TGTGCCAGCAGCTTAGACGGACAGTCCTATGGCTACACCTTC
TRBV19	TRBJ1-1	TRBD1	once	CASSDYGWIGTGSPNTEAFF	TGTGCCAGTAGCGATTATGGGTGGATCGGGACAGGGAGTCCGAACACTGAAGCTTTCTTT
TRBV5-1	TRBJ1-6	-	-	CASSPENGSPLHF	TGCGCCAGCAGCCCAGAGAACGGGTCACCCCTCCACTTT
TRBV30	TRBJ1-2	TRBD1	many	CAWSRDRGGYGYTF	TGTGCCTGGAGCAGAGACAGGGGGGGCTATGGCTACACCTTC
TRBV3-1/TRBV3-2	TRBJ1-1	-	-	CASSPTVNTEAFF	TGTGCCAGCAGCCCCACGGTGAACACTGAAGCTTTCTTT
TRBV5-4	TRBJ1-1	-	many	CASSLGPDREAFF	TGTGCCAGCAGCTTGGGGCCGGACAGAGAAGCTTTCTTT
TRBV2	TRBJ1-5	-	-	CASSEGQGPNQPQHF	TGTGCCAGCAGTGAAGGGCAGGGCCCAAATCAGCCCCAGCATTTT
TRBV11-1	TRBJ2-6	-	few	CASSLDSSGANVLTF	TGTGCCAGCAGCTTAGACAGCTCTGGGGCCAACGTCCTGACTTTC
TRBV7-2	TRBJ2-1	TRBD2	-	CASSASGGAANEQFF	TGTGCCAGCAGCGCTAGCGGGGGGGCGGCGAATGAGCAGTTCTTC
TRBV5-1	TRBJ2-7	-	few	CASSPTLDSPSYEQYF	TGCGCCAGCAGCCCCACCCTGGACAGCCCGTCCTACGAGCAGTACTTC
TRBV2	TRBJ2-3	-	-	CASVPQGAVYTDTQYF	TGTGCCAGCGTTCCACAGGGTGCAGTTTACACAGATACGCAGTATTTT
TRBV6-2/TRBV6-3	TRBJ1-4	TRBD1	-	CASSHRDSNEKLFF	TGTGCCAGCAGCCACCGGGACAGTAATGAAAAACTGTTTTTT
TRBV30	TRBJ1-6	TRBD1	many	CAWSRQRTGHSPLHF	TGTGCCTGGAGCCGACAGAGGACAGGCCATTCACCCCTCCACTTT
TRBV3-1/TRBV3-2	TRBJ1-5	-	few	CASSRQNNQPQHF	TGTGCCAGCAGCCGACAAAACAATCAGCCCCAGCATTTT
TRBV6-2/TRBV6-3	TRBJ2-7	-	-	CASSSPPEGNYEQYF	TGTGCCAGCAGTTCCCCTCCGGAGGGAAACTACGAGCAGTACTTC
TRBV28	TRBJ2-7	TRBD1	-	CASSFSGQGSHEQYF	TGTGCCAGCAGTTTCTCCGGACAGGGTTCCCACGAGCAGTACTTC
TRBV11-1	TRBJ1-1	-	-	CASSLRQGNTEAFF	TGTGCCAGCAGCTTAAGGCAGGGGAACACTGAAGCTTTCTTT
TRBV24-1	TRBJ2-5	-	-	CATSEATGPSQYQETQYF	TGTGCCACCAGTGAAGCGACAGGACCTAGTCAGTACCAAGAGACCCAGTACTTC
TRBV9	TRBJ1-5	-	few	CASGTRELGQPQHF	TGTGCCAGCGGTACCCGGGAGTTAGGCCAGCCCCAGCATTTT
TRBV24-1	TRBJ2-3	TRBD1	-	CATSQGQGFTDTQYF	TGTGCCACCAGCCAGGGACAGGGATTCACAGATACGCAGTATTTT
TRBV6-2/TRBV6-3	TRBJ1-4	-	-	CASSYRRSTNEKLFF	TGTGCCAGCAGTTATAGGAGATCAACTAATGAAAAACTGTTTTTT